Each of the 13 T cell receptor beta chains below was sequenced from the same sample in a study of Ad26.COV2.S vaccination and SARS-CoV-2 variants (dated by TCRdb to 2020 to 2022). Library preparation employed the immunoSEQ multiplex PCR assay. TCRdb took this table from immuneACCESS and kept in-frame rearrangements with V and J called. Such tables lack part of the clones; where checked against another copy, unresolved V genes explain under half of the gap, and the rest is unexplained. The sample has some 240,000 clones on record, roughly 85% of them singletons. Of the sample, less than 3% falls within the top ten clones. Reading the label with the study, this specimen's treatment or condition is: 15 to 20 received Ad26.COV2.S at low or high dose, single or two shots; several received placebo; per-sample allocation not given. For vaccine and placebo recipients, the sequenced repertoires came from samples collected on day 63 after the first injection.

This material consisted of peripheral blood, taken in a trial of Ad26.COV2.S vaccine versus placebo. The receptors were sampled from a person aged 18 to 65 who received the Ad26.COV2.S COVID-19 vaccine or a placebo.

V gene TRBV19 combines with J gene TRBJ1-2; tentatively, D is TRBD1 (6 bases). The V end was cut by 6 bases, the J end by 2 bases, with 7 bases between. The CDR3 covers 12 residues. The germline V gene encodes CDR1 LNHDA and CDR2 SQIVND (reference sequence). CDR3: CASRGANYGYTF. DNA of the CDR3: TGTGCCAGTAGGGGGGCGAACTATGGCTACACCTTC.

There are many counts of this clone. The V gene is TRBV12-2, the J gene TRBJ2-7; the DNA was not compared with TRBD2, the D call given in the table. TRBV12-2 is recorded as a pseudogene. The CDR3 extends over 18 amino acids. In DNA, the CDR3 is TGTGCAAGTCGCTTCCCTTTGGGGGGACTAGCGGGCGTCTACGAGCAGTACGTC. It is translated as CASRFPLGGLAGVYEQYV.

This clone was seen more than once but under ten times. V gene TRBV29-1 combines with J gene TRBJ2-5, with D unresolved. Trimming left V 7 bases short and J 4 bases short, with 16 bases between. The CDR3 covers 13 residues. Germline-derived CDR1 and CDR2 are SQVTM and ANQGSEA. As DNA, the CDR3 is TGCAGCGGCCGCAGGTGGGAAGGAGAGACCCAGTACTTC. Its protein is CSGRRWEGETQYF.

This chain joins TRBV25-1 and TRBJ2-3; the match to TRBD2 covers 12 bases. CDR3 length: 17 residues. V shed 3 bases and J 1 base; nucleotides not matched to a gene: 5. Germline V gene sequence: CDR1 MGHDK, CDR2 SYGVNS. CDR3 nucleotides: TGTGCCAGCAGTGATTCGAGACTAGCGGGAGGCACAGATACGCAGTATTTT. Its translation: CASSDSRLAGGTDTQYF.

The chain joins TRBV9 to TRBJ2-3, with 10 bases lining up with TRBD2. Trimming cost V 3 bases and J 1 base; bases outside gene matches: 5. The CDR3 loop spans 16 amino acids. Germline V lookup: CDR1 SGDLS, CDR2 YYNGEE. CDR3 residues: CASSAGLAIRTDTQYF. The CDR3, as DNA: TGTGCCAGCAGCGCGGGACTAGCGATACGCACAGATACGCAGTATTTT.

This clone was detected once. This rearrangement joins TRBV5-4 to TRBJ2-2, with 10 bases that match TRBD1. CDR3 length: 14 amino acids. Germline V gene sequence: CDR1 SGHNT, CDR2 YYREEE (reference sequence). V shed 5 bases, J shed 4 bases, and the junction held 2 bases outside the gene matches. DNA of the CDR3: TGTGCCAGCAGACGGACAGGGGGCACCGGGGAGCTGTTTTTT. Translation gives CASRRTGGTGELFF.

Only one count was recorded for this clone. This rearrangement joins TRBV11-2 to TRBJ1-4, with D possibly TRBD1 on 5 matching bases. V lost 3 bases and J lost 8, with 16 bases in between. Per the germline V gene, CDR1 is SGHAT and CDR2 is FQNNGV. CDR3 length equals 15 residues. CDR3 protein: CASSLAPQAREKLFF. The CDR3 DNA reads as TGTGCCAGCAGCTTGGCCCCACAGGCCAGAGAAAAACTGTTTTTT.

The genes are TRBV5-6 and TRBJ2-5; 9 bases are a match to TRBD1. J was trimmed by 2 bases and V by 2 bases; bases with no gene match: 4. This CDR3 is built from 15 residues. The V gene's germline CDR1 is SGHDT and CDR2 YYEEEE. The CDR3 here is CASSLTGTGQETQYF. In nucleotides, the CDR3 is TGTGCCAGCAGCTTAACCGGGACAGGGCAAGAGACCCAGTACTTC. Full variable domain (outside the CDR3, taken from reference TRBV5-6 and TRBJ2-5): DAGVTQSPTHLIKTRGQQVTLRCSPKSGHDTVSWYQQALGQGPQFIFQYYEEEERQRGNFPDRFSGHQFPNYSSELNVNALLLGDSALYLCASSLTGTGQETQYFGPGTRLLVL.

The V and J genes are TRBV5-1 and TRBJ1-4, with D perhaps matching TRBD1 (5 bases). This CDR3 has 15 amino acids. Trimming pared 0 bases from V and 7 bases from J, leaving 13 bases between. CDR1 is SGHRS and CDR2 is YFSETQ in the germline V gene. CDR3 sequence (DNA): TGCGCCAGCAGCTTGGGGGCAGGGAGCGCTGAAAAACTGTTTTTT. As protein: CASSLGAGSAEKLFF.

This chain connects TRBV6-4 to TRBJ2-1; D perhaps matches TRBD2 (5 bases). Trimming removed 5 bases at V and 0 bases at J, with 5 bases between. Germline CDR1 MRHNA, CDR2 SNTAGT. The CDR3 has 13 amino acids. CDR3 DNA: TGTGCCAGCAGTAGCGGCTCCTACAATGAGCAGTTCTTC. Amino acids: CASSSGSYNEQFF.

The chain recombines TRBV4-3 with TRBJ2-3; 9 bases map to TRBD1. The germline gives CDR1 LGHNA, CDR2 YSLEER. Trimming at V came to 4 bases and at J to 6 bases, leaving 8 bases not matched to a gene. The CDR3 has 15 residues. The CDR3 is CASSPWTGEADTQYF. In nucleotides, the CDR3 is TGCGCCAGCAGCCCGTGGACAGGGGAGGCTGATACGCAGTATTTT.

The chain joins TRBV19 to TRBJ1-2; possibly TRBD1 for D (5 bases). Trimming cost V 3 bases and J 3 bases, with 14 bases left between them. Per germline, CDR1 LNHDA and CDR2 SQIVND (reference sequence). The CDR3 is made up of 15 amino acids. CDR3 sequence: CASSMGPQRDYGYTF. DNA for the CDR3: TGTGCCAGTAGTATGGGACCTCAACGAGACTATGGCTACACCTTC.

The chain is built from TRBV5-1 and TRBJ1-2; 7 bases agree with TRBD1. Trimming at V came to 4 bases and at J to 0 bases, leaving 9 bases not matched to a gene. This CDR3 has 16 amino acids. CDR1 SGHRS and CDR2 YFSETQ come from the germline V gene. CDR3 sequence reads: CASSGGTGTANYGYTF. CDR3 nucleotides: TGCGCCAGCAGCGGAGGAACAGGGACAGCTAACTATGGCTACACCTTC.